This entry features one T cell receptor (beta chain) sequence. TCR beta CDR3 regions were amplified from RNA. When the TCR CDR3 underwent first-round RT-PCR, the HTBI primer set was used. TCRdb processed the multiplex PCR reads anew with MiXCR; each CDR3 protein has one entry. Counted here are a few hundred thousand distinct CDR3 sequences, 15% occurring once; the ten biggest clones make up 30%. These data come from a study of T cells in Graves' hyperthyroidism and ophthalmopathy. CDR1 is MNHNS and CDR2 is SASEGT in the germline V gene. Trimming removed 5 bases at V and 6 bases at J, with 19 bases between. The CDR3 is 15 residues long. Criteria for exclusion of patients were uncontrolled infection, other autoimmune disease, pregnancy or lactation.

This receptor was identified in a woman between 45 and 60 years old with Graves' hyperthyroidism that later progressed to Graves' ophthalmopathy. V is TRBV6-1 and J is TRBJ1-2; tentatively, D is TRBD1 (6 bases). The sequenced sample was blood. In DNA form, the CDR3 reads TGTGCCAGCAGTCCCATTTCCGGGGGCGTCGATGGCTACACCTTC. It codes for CASSPISGGVDGYTF.